This T cell receptor beta chain derives from a study of T cells in Graves' hyperthyroidism and ophthalmopathy. The germline V gene encodes CDR1 MDHEN and CDR2 SYDVKM. The CDR3 extends over 14 amino acids. Trimming cost V 7 bases and J 2 bases, with 13 bases left between them. It was RNA transcripts that yielded the amplified TCR beta CDR3 regions. The HTBI primer set was used in a first-round RT-PCR of the TCR CDR3. MiXCR, applied by TCRdb to the multiplex PCR reads, yields one record per CDR3 protein. The profile shows about 640,000 distinct CDR3 sequences, less than 25% of them singletons. This clonotype was counted many times. Its matching antigen is unknown. Study results and caveats: Most clonotypes that expanded in the thyroid above 0.001 also showed up in blood.

Patients with uncontrolled infections, other autoimmune diseases, pregnancy or lactation were excluded. Diagnostic decisions used clinical symptoms, serum thyroxine and TRAb, thyroid ultrasound and orbital computed tomography. This chain connects TRBV28 to TRBJ2-3, with unresolved D. The receptor's source is a man under 40 with Graves' ophthalmopathy. The sequenced sample was blood. The CDR3 region has the DNA TGTGCCAGCACCATCAGTGTCCACACAGATACGCAGTATTTT. Translated: CASTISVHTDTQYF.